The source of this TCR beta chain is a study of T cell responses to AZD1222 COVID-19 vaccine. Points from the study as a whole: Nearly half of spike-specific TCRs reportedly target variant regions that are unmutated in the B.1.351 and B.1.1.7 variants. Vaccine-associated CD4 TCRs spanned spike, dominant at 160-218 and 743-854. The donor group comprised mostly white British people and more females; the analysis possibly underestimated clonal diversity.

Profiled with immunoSEQ multiplex PCR; TCRdb holds only in-frame clones, not every one. This sample has over 110,000 clones, with 85% to 90% found just once. This clone has just a few counts. Its target is unknown. The junction and the germline gene differ at one end; a read error may be behind it. Second-dose intervals of approximately 4 or approximately 12 weeks were pooled. This specimen consisted of peripheral blood, obtained 28 days after the second AZD1222 dose. The source is an adult who received the AZD1222 COVID-19 vaccine.

The CDR3 reads CASRQGASGGSGNYGYTF. CDR3 coding DNA: TGCGCCAGCAGGCAAGGGGCCTCGGGGGGCAGCGGGAACTATGGCTACACCTTC. This chain uses TRBV4-3 with TRBJ1-2, with a tentative D call TRBD1 (6 bases). The CDR3 runs 18 residues. The germline V gene has CDR1 LGHNA and CDR2 YSLEER.